The T cell receptor (beta chain) described here comes from a study of blood T cell repertoires in COVID-19. About the study: Acute-phase and convalescent COVID-19 samples originated in the United States, Italy and Spain. Sources were T cells, B-cell-depleted T cells, or PBMCs; the material itself was cDNA or gDNA.

TCRdb's table, derived via immunoSEQ multiplex PCR, lists solely in-frame clones and lacks some. The table includes over 200,000 clones, around 92% detected once. Participants, about 18 to 90 years old, spanned around 25 US areas. Donors were grouped by their self-reported clinical history. Germline values: CDR1 LNHDA, CDR2 SQIVND (reference sequence). V was pared by 9 bases and J by 0 bases, with 5 bases of the junction left unmatched. The CDR3 is 14 residues long. The sequencing sample was made of PBMCs or T cells enriched from blood (not recorded which). This sequence originates from a woman in her 30s with acute COVID-19. The rearrangement links TRBV19 to TRBJ2-3, with TRBD1 identical over 8 bases. The CDR3 coding sequence is TGTGCCAGCACGAGGGACAGGAGCACAGATACGCAGTATTTT. As protein: CASTRDRSTDTQYF. Full variable domain (missing parts from reference TRBV19 and TRBJ2-3): DGGITQSPKYLFRKEGQNVTLSCEQNLNHDAMYWYRQDPGQGLRLIYYSQIVNDFQKGDIAEGYSVSREKKESFPLTVTSAQKNPTAFYLCASTRDRSTDTQYFGPGTRLTVL.